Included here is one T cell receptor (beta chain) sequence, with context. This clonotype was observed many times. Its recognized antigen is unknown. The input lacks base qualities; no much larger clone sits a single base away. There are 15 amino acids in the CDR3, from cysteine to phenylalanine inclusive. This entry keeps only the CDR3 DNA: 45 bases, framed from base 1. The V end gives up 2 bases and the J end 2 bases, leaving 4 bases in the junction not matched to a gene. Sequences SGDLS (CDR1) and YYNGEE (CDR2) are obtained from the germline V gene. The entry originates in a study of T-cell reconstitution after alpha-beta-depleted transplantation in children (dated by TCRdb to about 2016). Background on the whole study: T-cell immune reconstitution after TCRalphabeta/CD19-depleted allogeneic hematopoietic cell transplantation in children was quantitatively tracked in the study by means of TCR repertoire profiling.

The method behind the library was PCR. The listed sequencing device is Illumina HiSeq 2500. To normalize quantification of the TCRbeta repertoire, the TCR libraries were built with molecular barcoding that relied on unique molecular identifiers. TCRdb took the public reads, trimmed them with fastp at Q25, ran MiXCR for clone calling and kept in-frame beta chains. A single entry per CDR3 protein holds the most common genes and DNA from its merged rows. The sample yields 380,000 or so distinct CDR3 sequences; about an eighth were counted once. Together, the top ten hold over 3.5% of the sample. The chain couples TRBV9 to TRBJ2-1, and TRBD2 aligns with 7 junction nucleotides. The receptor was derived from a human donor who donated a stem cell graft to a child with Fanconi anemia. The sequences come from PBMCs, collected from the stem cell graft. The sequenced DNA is TGTGCCAGCAGCGTGACGCGGGGGACCTACAATGAGCAGTTCTTC. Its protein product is CASSVTRGTYNEQFF. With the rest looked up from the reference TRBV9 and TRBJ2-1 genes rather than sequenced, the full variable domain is DSGVTQTPKHLITATGQRVTLRCSPRSGDLSVYWYQQSLDQGLQFLIQYYNGEERAKGNILERFSAQQFPDLHSELNLSSLELGDSALYFCASSVTRGTYNEQFFGPGTRLTVL.